This entry is about one T cell receptor beta chain. Its antigen remains unknown. This CDR3 contains 16 residues. V lost 6 bases, J lost 0 bases, and 8 bases stayed unmatched. Per the germline V gene, CDR1 is MDHEN and CDR2 is SYDVKM. Both 60 Vbeta primers and 13 Jbeta primers went into the PCR. Profiling relied on immunoSEQ multiplex PCR, and the TCRdb table lists in-frame clones only, not all of them. The sample yields around 64,000 clones, 86% seen once. This entry belongs to a study of cytomegalovirus exposure and HLA in healthy donors. Study-wide findings and caveats: For cytomegalovirus status, the classifier reportedly gave diagnoses with high specificity and sensitivity. Most TCR sequences showed up rarely, but some public TCRs showed up in many donors.

The chain uses TRBV28 and TRBJ2-1, with 7 positions matching TRBD2. The TCR comes from a woman aged 25 to 39 in good health and CMV-seronegative. The sequenced sample was PBMCs. CDR3: CASRLSGASSYNEQFF. As DNA, the CDR3 is TGTGCCAGCAGACTCAGCGGGGCCAGCTCCTACAATGAGCAGTTCTTC.